This T cell receptor (beta chain) is from a study of T cell responses to AZD1222 COVID-19 vaccine. As to this clone: What it recognizes is unknown.

Study-wide results and caveats: Spike-specific TCR breadth and depth went up after people got two AZD1222 doses.

CDR1 MNHNS and CDR2 SASEGT come from the germline V gene. This CDR3 is 15 amino acids long. The V gene lost 1 base and the J gene lost 4 bases, with 13 bases spanning the gap. Sequencing used immunoSEQ multiplex PCR; TCRdb keeps in-frame clones, though not all of them. The sample holds 84,000 or so clones; about nine tenths are singletons and the top ten take under 4%. The sequenced sample was peripheral blood, obtained on day 0 of AZD1222 vaccination. This TCR was sampled from an adult in good health. The rearrangement links TRBV6-1 to TRBJ1-2; D is unclear. CDR3 protein: CASSEGVAGSYGYTF. The CDR3 coding sequence is TGTGCCAGCAGTGAAGGCGTTGCGGGTAGCTATGGCTACACCTTC.